A selection of T cell receptor beta chains follows, all from one sample in a study of T cells in Graves' hyperthyroidism and ophthalmopathy. TCRdb re-derived calls from the multiplex PCR reads in MiXCR, one entry per CDR3 protein. Of about 700,000 distinct CDR3 sequences listed, over 40% are singletons. Sequencing was done on a sample of peripheral blood or thyroid tissue (not recorded which). Receptor source: an adult man with Graves' disease, either hyperthyroidism or ophthalmopathy (not recorded which). Each CDR3 is given with its conserved first and last residue. D genes are given only for firm matches. Rows may omit the clone size; those that give it use once, few, many or a size class.

J gene: TRBJ2-7; V gene: TRBV11-1; D gene: TRBD2; clone size: -; CDR3 protein: CAISSTLLAGGSYEQYF; CDR3 DNA: TGTGCCATCAGCTCAACACTCCTAGCGGGAGGCTCCTACGAGCAGTACTTC
J gene: TRBJ1-2; V gene: TRBV24-1; D gene: -; clone size: -; CDR3 protein: CATSDQGSGYTF; CDR3 DNA: TGTGCCACCAGTGACCAGGGGAGTGGCTACACCTTC
J gene: TRBJ1-3; V gene: TRBV7-9; D gene: -; clone size: -; CDR3 protein: CASSQAGSDSGNTIYF; CDR3 DNA: TGCGCCAGCAGCCAAGCTGGGAGTGACTCTGGAAACACCATATATTTT
J gene: TRBJ1-1; V gene: TRBV7-2; D gene: -; clone size: many; CDR3 protein: CASSLSNDRNTEAFF; CDR3 DNA: TGTGCCAGCAGCTTATCTAACGACAGGAACACTGAAGCTTTCTTT
J gene: TRBJ1-1; V gene: TRBV6-5; D gene: -; clone size: -; CDR3 protein: CASSYGQAWNTEAFF; CDR3 DNA: TGTGCCAGCAGTTACGGGCAGGCATGGAACACTGAAGCTTTCTTT
J gene: TRBJ2-7; V gene: TRBV29-1; D gene: -; clone size: -; CDR3 protein: CSADRGDQGEQYF; CDR3 DNA: TGCAGCGCTGATAGGGGCGACCAAGGCGAGCAGTACTTC
J gene: TRBJ1-3; V gene: TRBV10-3; D gene: -; clone size: many; CDR3 protein: CAIRAYDSGNTIYF; CDR3 DNA: TGTGCCATCAGGGCCTACGACTCTGGAAACACCATATATTTT
J gene: TRBJ1-2; V gene: TRBV20-1; D gene: -; clone size: few; CDR3 protein: CSARDLPRQGYTF; CDR3 DNA: TGCAGTGCTAGAGACCTTCCAAGGCAGGGCTACACCTTC
J gene: TRBJ2-7; V gene: TRBV10-3; D gene: TRBD1; clone size: -; CDR3 protein: CAISDIQGKGDEQYF; CDR3 DNA: TGTGCCATCAGTGACATACAGGGGAAAGGCGACGAGCAGTACTTC
J gene: TRBJ1-1; V gene: TRBV13; D gene: -; clone size: many; CDR3 protein: CASSPWDTFEAFF; CDR3 DNA: TGTGCCAGCAGCCCTTGGGACACTTTTGAAGCTTTCTTT
J gene: TRBJ1-4; V gene: TRBV2; D gene: -; clone size: many; CDR3 protein: CASRTGTGNEKLFF; CDR3 DNA: TGTGCCAGCAGAACAGGGACGGGTAATGAAAAACTGTTTTTT
J gene: TRBJ1-2; V gene: TRBV15; D gene: TRBD1; clone size: -; CDR3 protein: CATSSPGDSVGNYGYTF; CDR3 DNA: TGTGCCACCAGCAGCCCGGGGGACAGTGTGGGGAACTATGGCTACACCTTC
J gene: TRBJ1-4; V gene: TRBV19; D gene: -; clone size: few; CDR3 protein: CASSSSTGGRVNEKLFF; CDR3 DNA: TGTGCCAGTAGTTCCTCTACAGGTGGGCGCGTCAATGAAAAACTGTTTTTT
J gene: TRBJ1-1; V gene: TRBV29-1; D gene: TRBD1; clone size: -; CDR3 protein: CSVEVGTGAEAFF; CDR3 DNA: TGCAGCGTTGAAGTAGGGACAGGGGCTGAAGCTTTCTTT
J gene: TRBJ2-7; V gene: TRBV20-1; D gene: TRBD2; clone size: -; CDR3 protein: CSAPFGLAGVGHEQYF; CDR3 DNA: TGCAGTGCCCCCTTCGGACTAGCGGGAGTCGGCCACGAGCAGTACTTC
J gene: TRBJ1-5; V gene: TRBV20-1; D gene: TRBD1; clone size: -; CDR3 protein: CSARAGTGFNQPQHF; CDR3 DNA: TGCAGTGCTAGGGCCGGGACAGGCTTCAATCAGCCCCAGCATTTT
J gene: TRBJ1-1; V gene: TRBV6-5; D gene: -; clone size: -; CDR3 protein: CASRTGRDTEAFF; CDR3 DNA: TGTGCCAGCAGAACCGGACGGGACACTGAAGCTTTCTTT
J gene: TRBJ2-2; V gene: TRBV9; D gene: TRBD2; clone size: -; CDR3 protein: CASSVSREGSNTGELFF; CDR3 DNA: TGTGCCAGCAGCGTCTCGCGGGAGGGCTCAAACACCGGGGAGCTGTTTTTT
J gene: TRBJ1-2; V gene: TRBV24-1; D gene: -; clone size: -; CDR3 protein: CATSEEGKDGYTF; CDR3 DNA: TGTGCCACCAGTGAGGAAGGGAAGGATGGCTACACCTTC
J gene: TRBJ1-3; V gene: TRBV12-3/TRBV12-4; D gene: TRBD1; clone size: -; CDR3 protein: CASSEQGLENTIYF; CDR3 DNA: TGTGCCAGCAGCGAACAGGGGCTAGAAAACACCATATATTTT
J gene: TRBJ2-7; V gene: TRBV20-1; D gene: -; clone size: -; CDR3 protein: CSAQDARHSPYEQYF; CDR3 DNA: TGCAGTGCTCAAGACGCCCGACATAGCCCCTACGAGCAGTACTTC
J gene: TRBJ2-5; V gene: TRBV29-1; D gene: -; clone size: -; CDR3 protein: CSVEWGETQYF; CDR3 DNA: TGCAGCGTTGAATGGGGAGAGACCCAGTACTTC
J gene: TRBJ1-1; V gene: TRBV19; D gene: -; clone size: many; CDR3 protein: CASGAQDTEAFF; CDR3 DNA: TGTGCCAGTGGGGCGCAGGACACTGAAGCTTTCTTT
J gene: TRBJ1-2; V gene: TRBV7-2; D gene: TRBD1; clone size: many; CDR3 protein: CASSQGGFGYGYTF; CDR3 DNA: TGTGCCAGCAGCCAGGGGGGGTTCGGCTATGGCTACACCTTC
J gene: TRBJ1-6; V gene: TRBV7-9; D gene: TRBD1; clone size: -; CDR3 protein: CASSQGQGPNSPLHF; CDR3 DNA: TGCGCCAGCAGCCAGGGACAGGGCCCAAATTCACCCCTCCACTTT
J gene: TRBJ2-7; V gene: TRBV7-6; D gene: -; clone size: -; CDR3 protein: CASSLVDWKQYF; CDR3 DNA: TGTGCCAGCAGCTTAGTGGATTGGAAGCAGTACTTC
J gene: TRBJ2-7; V gene: TRBV29-1; D gene: -; clone size: many; CDR3 protein: CSVEGPRGRSEQYF; CDR3 DNA: TGCAGCGTTGAAGGGCCGAGGGGTCGGTCCGAGCAGTACTTC
J gene: TRBJ1-1; V gene: TRBV20-1; D gene: -; clone size: -; CDR3 protein: CGARDRGTLNTEAFF; CDR3 DNA: TGCGGTGCTAGAGATCGGGGGACACTGAACACTGAAGCTTTCTTT
J gene: TRBJ2-5; V gene: TRBV20-1; D gene: TRBD1; clone size: -; CDR3 protein: CSADRVQETQYF; CDR3 DNA: TGCAGTGCCGACAGGGTCCAAGAGACCCAGTACTTC
J gene: TRBJ1-6; V gene: TRBV6-5; D gene: -; clone size: -; CDR3 protein: CASSYRGANSPLHF; CDR3 DNA: TGTGCCAGCAGTTACAGGGGCGCTAATTCACCCCTCCACTTT
J gene: TRBJ1-5; V gene: TRBV29-1; D gene: -; clone size: many; CDR3 protein: CSVERGHSGASNQPQHF; CDR3 DNA: TGCAGCGTTGAAAGAGGGCACAGTGGGGCTAGCAATCAGCCCCAGCATTTT
J gene: TRBJ1-1; V gene: TRBV5-1; D gene: -; clone size: -; CDR3 protein: CASGLTGGDTEAFF; CDR3 DNA: TGCGCCAGCGGACTGACGGGGGGAGACACTGAAGCTTTCTTT
J gene: TRBJ2-5; V gene: TRBV5-1; D gene: -; clone size: -; CDR3 protein: CASRRDGRGETQYF; CDR3 DNA: TGCGCCAGCAGAAGGGATGGAAGGGGAGAGACCCAGTACTTC
J gene: TRBJ1-1; V gene: TRBV12-3/TRBV12-4; D gene: -; clone size: many; CDR3 protein: CASSVSTRTEAFF; CDR3 DNA: TGTGCCAGCAGTGTGTCCACGCGCACTGAAGCTTTCTTT
J gene: TRBJ1-4; V gene: TRBV29-1; D gene: TRBD1; clone size: -; CDR3 protein: CSIDREGEKLFF; CDR3 DNA: TGCAGCATCGACAGGGAGGGGGAAAAACTGTTTTTT
J gene: TRBJ1-2; V gene: TRBV27; D gene: -; clone size: -; CDR3 protein: CASSLFGYGYTF; CDR3 DNA: TGTGCCAGCAGTTTATTCGGCTATGGCTACACCTTC
J gene: TRBJ1-5; V gene: TRBV4-1; D gene: TRBD1; clone size: few; CDR3 protein: CASSPLGTGEFQPQHF; CDR3 DNA: TGCGCCAGCAGCCCGCTGGGGACAGGGGAATTTCAGCCCCAGCATTTT
J gene: TRBJ1-1; V gene: TRBV5-1; D gene: -; clone size: -; CDR3 protein: CASSVVGDDTEAFF; CDR3 DNA: TGCGCCAGCAGCGTGGTTGGGGACGACACTGAAGCTTTCTTT
J gene: TRBJ1-2; V gene: TRBV5-1; D gene: -; clone size: many; CDR3 protein: CASSLAPGDYGYTF; CDR3 DNA: TGCGCCAGCAGCTTGGCCCCAGGCGACTATGGCTACACCTTC
J gene: TRBJ2-7; V gene: TRBV20-1; D gene: -; clone size: once; CDR3 protein: CSARELRGRDSYEQYF; CDR3 DNA: TGCAGTGCTAGAGAACTAAGAGGGCGGGACTCCTACGAGCAGTACTTC
J gene: TRBJ1-5; V gene: TRBV24-1; D gene: TRBD1; clone size: once; CDR3 protein: CATSAYRGGQPQHF; CDR3 DNA: TGTGCCACCAGTGCTTACAGGGGAGGACAGCCCCAGCATTTT
J gene: TRBJ1-1; V gene: TRBV6-1; D gene: TRBD1; clone size: -; CDR3 protein: CASSATDRDETEAFF; CDR3 DNA: TGTGCCAGCAGTGCCACTGACAGGGATGAGACTGAAGCTTTCTTT
J gene: TRBJ1-4; V gene: TRBV5-4; D gene: TRBD1; clone size: few; CDR3 protein: CASSIDREGEKLFF; CDR3 DNA: TGTGCCAGCAGCATCGACAGGGAGGGGGAAAAACTGTTTTTT
J gene: TRBJ2-7; V gene: TRBV5-8; D gene: -; clone size: few; CDR3 protein: CASSLPRGRYEQYF; CDR3 DNA: TGTGCCAGCAGCTTGCCTCGCGGGCGGTACGAGCAGTACTTC
J gene: TRBJ1-4; V gene: TRBV7-9; D gene: -; clone size: once; CDR3 protein: CASRETAGGRLFF; CDR3 DNA: TGTGCCAGCAGGGAAACCGCGGGAGGGAGGCTGTTTTTT
J gene: TRBJ1-5; V gene: TRBV10-1; D gene: -; clone size: -; CDR3 protein: CASSDRSPNQPQHF; CDR3 DNA: TGCGCCAGCAGTGACAGGTCTCCTAATCAGCCCCAGCATTTT
J gene: TRBJ1-3; V gene: TRBV7-3; D gene: TRBD1; clone size: once; CDR3 protein: CASSQGASYGYTIYF; CDR3 DNA: TGTGCCAGCAGCCAGGGGGCATCCTATGGCTACACCATATATTTT
J gene: TRBJ1-3; V gene: TRBV20-1; D gene: -; clone size: -; CDR3 protein: CSALSLGNTIYF; CDR3 DNA: TGCAGTGCTCTTTCGTTAGGAAACACCATATATTTT
J gene: TRBJ1-2; V gene: TRBV2; D gene: TRBD1; clone size: many; CDR3 protein: CASSDRTGGAKNYGYTF; CDR3 DNA: TGTGCCAGCAGTGATAGGACAGGGGGCGCAAAAAACTATGGCTACACCTTC
J gene: TRBJ1-2; V gene: TRBV19; D gene: -; clone size: few; CDR3 protein: CATKYPGRSFYGYTF; CDR3 DNA: TGTGCCACCAAATACCCGGGACGGAGCTTCTATGGCTACACCTTC
J gene: TRBJ1-5; V gene: TRBV20-1; D gene: -; clone size: -; CDR3 protein: CSARGNSNQPQHF; CDR3 DNA: TGCAGTGCTAGGGGGAATAGCAATCAGCCCCAGCATTTT
J gene: TRBJ1-1; V gene: TRBV29-1; D gene: -; clone size: many; CDR3 protein: CSVERPLNTEAFF; CDR3 DNA: TGCAGCGTTGAGAGGCCGTTGAACACTGAAGCTTTCTTT
J gene: TRBJ1-6; V gene: TRBV2; D gene: -; clone size: -; CDR3 protein: CASSESYGTSLGSPLHF; CDR3 DNA: TGTGCCAGCAGTGAGAGTTATGGGACATCCCTTGGTTCACCCCTCCACTTT
J gene: TRBJ2-7; V gene: TRBV19; D gene: TRBD2; clone size: -; CDR3 protein: CASGTSGRANEQYF; CDR3 DNA: TGTGCCAGTGGGACTAGCGGGAGGGCCAATGAGCAGTACTTC
J gene: TRBJ1-5; V gene: TRBV29-1; D gene: -; clone size: many; CDR3 protein: CSVGQGTEPQHF; CDR3 DNA: TGCAGCGTCGGTCAGGGGACGGAGCCCCAGCATTTT
J gene: TRBJ2-7; V gene: TRBV7-3; D gene: -; clone size: few; CDR3 protein: CASSRPGPEYEQYF; CDR3 DNA: TGTGCCAGCAGTCGGCCGGGACCGGAGTACGAGCAGTACTTC
J gene: TRBJ1-2; V gene: TRBV29-1; D gene: -; clone size: once; CDR3 protein: CSVLGLYGYTF; CDR3 DNA: TGCAGCGTATTGGGGCTATATGGCTACACCTTC
J gene: TRBJ1-1; V gene: TRBV6-1; D gene: -; clone size: -; CDR3 protein: CASSEAGEGTEAFF; CDR3 DNA: TGTGCCAGCAGTGAAGCAGGGGAAGGTACTGAAGCTTTCTTT
J gene: TRBJ2-7; V gene: TRBV2; D gene: -; clone size: few; CDR3 protein: CASSIQGASGEQYF; CDR3 DNA: TGTGCCAGTAGTATACAGGGTGCTTCGGGGGAGCAGTACTTC
J gene: TRBJ1-3; V gene: TRBV13; D gene: TRBD1; clone size: -; CDR3 protein: CASSSGQGGPGPGNTIYF; CDR3 DNA: TGTGCCAGCAGCTCGGGACAGGGTGGACCGGGACCTGGAAACACCATATATTTT